This entry lists 21 T cell receptor beta chains sequenced from one sample in a study of cytomegalovirus exposure and HLA in healthy donors. Researchers ran the PCR with 60 Vbeta and 13 Jbeta primers. Repertoires were generated with immunoSEQ multiplex PCR, while TCRdb's copy carries only in-frame clones and drops some. The sample consists of 150,000 to 200,000 clones, more than 70% of them appearing once. The sample comprised PBMCs. The receptors were gathered from a girl between 10 and 17 years old in good health and CMV-seronegative.

The V call is TRBV5-4, the J call TRBJ1-1, with 7 bases matching TRBD1. CDR1 is SGHNT and CDR2 is YYREEE in the germline V gene (reference sequence). V lost 5 bases to trimming and J lost 2 bases; unmatched junction nucleotides: 6. The CDR3 totals 14 residues. CDR3 loop: CASRSGTENTEAFF. The CDR3 region has the DNA TGTGCCAGCAGGTCCGGGACAGAAAACACTGAAGCTTTCTTT.

The chain is built from TRBV6-6 and TRBJ1-4, with 7 bases aligning to TRBD1. V lost 4 bases to trimming and J lost 7 bases; unmatched junction nucleotides: 9. Per germline, CDR1 MNHNY and CDR2 SVGAGI (reference sequence). This CDR3 is 15 amino acids long. CDR3 loop: CASSSYRGGAEKLFF. In DNA form, the CDR3 reads TGTGCCAGCAGTTCATACAGGGGAGGAGCTGAAAAACTGTTTTTT.

This chain joins TRBV7-9 and TRBJ2-3, with a weak D call TRBD1 (6 bases). The CDR3 covers 16 residues. The germline CDR1 and CDR2 sequences are SEHNR and FQNEAQ (reference sequence). Trimming cost V 4 bases and J 4 bases, with 18 bases left between them. This chain's CDR3 is CASSSPNRAGADTQYF. As DNA, the CDR3 is TGTGCCAGCAGCTCACCAAACAGGGCGGGCGCAGATACGCAGTATTTT.

J is TRBJ1-5 and V is TRBV15, with D hard to call. V shed 1 base and J shed 3 bases, with 10 bases lying between them. Germline lookup yields CDR1 LNHNV and CDR2 YYDKDF (reference sequence). This CDR3 is 15 amino acids long. The DNA of the CDR3 is TGTGCCACCAGCAGAGTCCCAGGCTCCAATCAGCCCCAGCATTTT. Protein: CATSRVPGSNQPQHF. The full variable domain, its missing parts supplied by reference TRBV15 and TRBJ1-5, is DAMVIQNPRYQVTQFGKPVTLSCSQTLNHNVMYWYQQKSSQAPKLLFHYYDKDFNNEADTPDNFQSRRPNTSFCFLDIRSPGLGDTAMYLCATSRVPGSNQPQHFGDGTRLSIL.

The CDR3 DNA sequence: TGCGCCAGCAGCCCGGGCGGGACTGGGGCCTACAATGAGCAGTTCTTC. Amino acids: CASSPGGTGAYNEQFF. This chain connects TRBV5-1 to TRBJ2-1; TRBD2 might be the D (6 bases). Looked up from germline, CDR1 is SGHRS and CDR2 is YFSETQ. Trimming cost V 4 bases and J 2 bases, with 16 bases left between them. The CDR3 has 16 residues.

This clone was seen a single time. This sequence joins TRBV6-5 and TRBJ2-1; 8 bases align to TRBD2. The germline CDR1 and CDR2 sequences are MNHEY and SVGAGI. The CDR3 is 15 amino acids. V was pared by 6 bases and J by 2 bases, with 6 bases of the junction left unmatched. The CDR3: CASSPERGTYNEQFF. CDR3 sequence (DNA): TGTGCCAGCAGCCCCGAGCGGGGGACCTACAATGAGCAGTTCTTC.

The rearrangement uses TRBV27 and TRBJ2-2; D may be TRBD1 (5 bases). CDR1 MNHEY and CDR2 SMNVEV come from the germline V gene (reference sequence). The CDR3 totals 17 residues. V shed 6 bases and J shed 2 bases, with 19 bases lying between them. CDR3 residues: CASRIDYRLGNTGELFF. Here the CDR3 DNA reads TGTGCCAGCAGAATAGATTACAGGCTGGGTAACACCGGGGAGCTGTTTTTT.

V usage is TRBV7-8 and J usage is TRBJ2-7; 8 positions match TRBD1. Germline V CDR1 and CDR2: SGHVS, FQNEAQ. The CDR3 sequence is 15 residues long. The trim removed 1 base at V and 2 bases at J, leaving 4 bases unmatched. The CDR3 nucleotides are TGTGCCAGCAGCTTAGGGACAGGGAACACCTACGAGCAGTACTTC. Translated, it gives CASSLGTGNTYEQYF.

This clone was seen a single time. The V call is TRBV11-2, the J call TRBJ2-3, with 10 nucleotides matching TRBD2. V trimming: 5 bases; J trimming: 2 bases; junction bases outside the gene matches: 4. The CDR3 extends over 15 amino acids. In germline, CDR1 is SGHAT, CDR2 FQNNGV. CDR3 residues: CASSIAGGLTDTQYF. For the CDR3, the DNA is TGTGCCAGCAGCATAGCGGGGGGTCTCACAGATACGCAGTATTTT.

This rearrangement joins TRBV4-2 to TRBJ2-3, with 9 bases aligning to TRBD2. The V and J ends lost 2 bases and 0 bases, in that order; junction bases with no gene match: 9. Germline values: CDR1 LGHNA, CDR2 YNFKEQ. This CDR3 has 18 residues. The CDR3 reads CASSQKGRLAVSTDTQYF. In DNA form, the CDR3 reads TGTGCCAGCAGCCAAAAAGGAAGACTAGCGGTTAGCACAGATACGCAGTATTTT.

The rearrangement uses TRBV19 and TRBJ2-7; the match to TRBD1 covers 7 bases. J was trimmed by 0 bases and V by 5 bases; bases with no gene match: 13. The CDR3 is 17 amino acids. Per germline, CDR1 LNHDA and CDR2 SQIVND (reference sequence). The CDR3 here is CASSATSGTVASYEQYF. The CDR3 DNA is TGTGCCAGTAGTGCCACGTCGGGGACAGTGGCCTCCTACGAGCAGTACTTC.

This clone ranks as large. The V call is TRBV19, the J call TRBJ1-1; 12 bases match TRBD1. The trim removed 6 bases at V and 0 bases at J, leaving 8 bases unmatched. The germline CDR1 and CDR2 sequences are LNHDA and SQIVND (reference sequence). The CDR3 contains 17 residues. The CDR3 sequence is CASRPRDRGQVNTEAFF. The CDR3 DNA reads as TGTGCCAGTAGGCCCCGGGACAGGGGGCAGGTGAACACTGAAGCTTTCTTT.

The gene calls are TRBV6-1 and TRBJ2-3; tentative D call: TRBD2 (5 bases). Germline CDR1 and CDR2: MNHNS and SASEGT. With 6 bases removed from V and 5 bases from J, the gap between germline ends came to 15 bases. The CDR3 totals 14 residues. The CDR3 bases are TGTGCCAGCAGGGCACTAGACCCAGGAGATACGCAGTATTTT. Translation gives CASRALDPGDTQYF.

This clone appeared a single time. The chain carries TRBV6-5 and TRBJ1-3, with no clear D. Germline V gene sequence: CDR1 MNHEY, CDR2 SVGAGI. Trimming stripped 11 bases from V and 4 bases from J, with 18 bases between. The CDR3 is 14 amino acids. CDR3 sequence (DNA): TGTGCCGCCAAGGCTAGAGCTGCGGGAAACACCATATATTTT. This translates into CAAKARAAGNTIYF.

This clone appeared a single time. The chain combines TRBV4-1 with TRBJ1-1; possible D gene TRBD1, 6 bases. Germline V lookup: CDR1 MGHRA, CDR2 YSYEKL. Trimming took off 5 bases at V and 1 base at J, with 11 bases between the two ends. This CDR3 comprises 14 residues. This chain's CDR3 is CASSWTAPNTEAFF. The CDR3 bases are TGCGCCAGCAGCTGGACAGCCCCGAACACTGAAGCTTTCTTT.

V usage is TRBV25-1 and J usage is TRBJ1-1, with D tentatively TRBD1 (6 bases). The CDR3 runs to 16 residues. Germline CDR1 is MGHDK and CDR2 is SYGVNS. The ends were cut back, 4 bases at V and 0 bases at J, with 15 bases in the middle. DNA for the CDR3: TGTGCCAGCAGTGGAGCAGGTAGGGACATGAACACTGAAGCTTTCTTT. Translated, it gives CASSGAGRDMNTEAFF.

The chain combines TRBV5-5 with TRBJ2-7, with D perhaps matching TRBD1 (6 bases). This CDR3 has 15 residues. Trimming shortened V by 6 bases and J by 3 bases, and 19 bases separated the two germline ends. CDR1 is SGHKS, CDR2 YYEKEE, per germline (reference sequence). The CDR3 coding sequence is TGTGCCAGCACCCGGCAGGGGCAGGGCTTCTACGAGCAGTACTTC. It is translated as CASTRQGQGFYEQYF.

This CDR3 is CASGAGNSPLHF. The DNA for the CDR3 is TGTGCCAGCGGGGCAGGTAATTCACCCCTCCACTTT. The chain is built from TRBV2 and TRBJ1-6, with D possibly being TRBD1 (5 bases). Trimming left V 8 bases short and J 6 bases short, with 8 bases between. This CDR3 has 12 residues. Germline V lookup: CDR1 SNHLY, CDR2 FYNNEI.

The chain joins TRBV30 to TRBJ2-5; 14 nucleotides match TRBD2. Germline CDR1 is GTSNPN and CDR2 is SVGIG (reference sequence). Trimming removed 6 bases from V and 5 bases from J; junction bases left unmatched: 11. The CDR3 length is 16 residues. CDR3 bases: TGTGCCTGTACCTTGGGGACTAGCGGGGGAGGGGAGACCCAGTACTTC. It is translated as CACTLGTSGGGETQYF.

CDR3 nucleotide sequence: TGCAGCGTCCGCATCACTAGCGGGGGGTGGGGTGAGCAGTTCTTC. Translating gives CSVRITSGGWGEQFF. The chain combines TRBV29-1 with TRBJ2-1, with TRBD2 identical over 12 bases. The germline V gene encodes CDR1 SQVTM and CDR2 ANQGSEA. The CDR3 is made up of 15 amino acids. V lost 6 bases to trimming and J lost 9 bases; unmatched junction nucleotides: 12.

This sequence joins TRBV5-1 and TRBJ2-5; 7 bases are a match to TRBD1. CDR1 and CDR2 (germline): SGHRS, YFSETQ. The CDR3 is 14 amino acids. Trimming removed 2 bases from V and 8 bases from J; junction bases left unmatched: 9. The CDR3 region is CASSLTTGKGTQYF. The CDR3, as DNA: TGCGCCAGCAGCTTAACGACAGGGAAGGGAACCCAGTACTTC.